The clone carrying this T cell receptor beta chain showed up many times. This sample stems from a study of early T cells in non-severe SARS-CoV-2 infection. MiXCR was run by TCRdb on the 5' RACE reads, yielding one entry per CDR3 protein. Of more than 55,000 distinct CDR3 sequences detected, approximately 6.1% appear once; the ten largest clones hold less than 3.5%. Germline V CDR1 and CDR2: DFQATT, SNEGSKA (reference sequence). The CDR3 spans 16 residues. V lost 5 bases, J lost 5 bases, and 11 bases stayed unmatched. Material: whole blood, obtained at baseline. V usage is TRBV20-1 and J usage is TRBJ2-1; 11 bases match TRBD1. This clonotype was obtained from an adult who was a healthcare worker with PCR-confirmed SARS-CoV-2 infection or an uninfected control (not recorded which). The CDR3 DNA sequence: TGCAGTGCTGCCGGACAGGGGGCACTGGGGGACAATGAGCAGTTCTTC. Translated: CSAAGQGALGDNEQFF.